These T cell receptor beta chains were read from a single sample in a study of regulatory T cells in long-lasting Graves disease. TCRdb analysed the multiplex PCR reads with MiXCR anew, one entry per CDR3 protein. The sample holds about 470,000 distinct CDR3 sequences, under 25% seen once. The sample consisted of peripheral blood mononuclear cells (PBMCs), taken when the disease was refractory, from a patient treated with antithyroid drugs. Every receptor here comes from a female donor with Graves disease. The CDR3 runs from the conserved cysteine through the conserved F or W. Fields, in order: J gene, V gene, CDR3 protein.

J: TRBJ2-7
V: TRBV12-5
CDR3: CASGSGQGRFFEQYF

J: TRBJ1-2
V: TRBV28
CDR3: CASSRGGDWYGYTF

J: TRBJ2-7
V: TRBV5-1
CDR3: CASSPGLQSSYEQYF

J: TRBJ1-2
V: TRBV27
CDR3: CASRGEGYGYTF

J: TRBJ2-4
V: TRBV19
CDR3: CASSYLAKNIQYF

J: TRBJ2-2
V: TRBV6-1
CDR3: CASRQGYVSGELFF

J: TRBJ2-7
V: TRBV2
CDR3: CASSPLIYEQYF

J: TRBJ1-5
V: TRBV27
CDR3: CASRIQGASNQPQHF

J: TRBJ2-7
V: TRBV7-9
CDR3: CASSPRLNPYEQYF

J: TRBJ2-7
V: TRBV28
CDR3: CASSRRGSLSEQYF

J: TRBJ1-5
V: TRBV20-1
CDR3: CSAHDSGNQPQHF

J: TRBJ1-1
V: TRBV10-3
CDR3: CAISERTDVPEAFF

J: TRBJ2-5
V: TRBV7-8
CDR3: CASSLEGLAGVETQYF

J: TRBJ1-2
V: TRBV25-1
CDR3: CASSPDGYYGYTF

J: TRBJ2-7
V: TRBV29-1
CDR3: CSVVWGGQGVLYEQYF

J: TRBJ2-3
V: TRBV29-1
CDR3: CSAAVQGPSDTQYF

J: TRBJ1-5
V: TRBV30
CDR3: CAWSDRGEQPQHF

J: TRBJ2-7
V: TRBV20-1
CDR3: CSAPSIHIIGFDEQYF

J: TRBJ2-7
V: TRBV7-8
CDR3: CASSVLGYEQYF

J: TRBJ1-5
V: TRBV6-2/TRBV6-3
CDR3: CASSSGYNQPQHF

J: TRBJ1-5
V: TRBV29-1
CDR3: CSATGGLNQPQHF

J: TRBJ1-4
V: TRBV6-5
CDR3: CASSNTNRAAEKLFF

J: TRBJ2-3
V: TRBV6-2/TRBV6-3
CDR3: CASSYSVSTSTDTQYF

J: TRBJ2-7
V: TRBV5-6
CDR3: CASSFDPGSYEQYF

J: TRBJ2-5
V: TRBV6-2/TRBV6-3
CDR3: CASGSQGRWEETQYF

J: TRBJ2-7
V: TRBV28
CDR3: CASSFRATPYEQYF

J: TRBJ1-6
V: TRBV5-1
CDR3: CASSLVGAGSLHF

J: TRBJ2-2
V: TRBV20-1
CDR3: CSAMTDGGELFF

J: TRBJ2-2
V: TRBV11-3
CDR3: CASSFGLTSGDLNTGELFF

J: TRBJ2-7
V: TRBV27
CDR3: CASSPRTGEQYF

J: TRBJ2-7
V: TRBV14
CDR3: CASSQRPESEQYF

J: TRBJ1-1
V: TRBV6-1
CDR3: CASSRNRAGNTEAFF

J: TRBJ2-7
V: TRBV9
CDR3: CASSVGVAGLYEQYF

J: TRBJ1-2
V: TRBV9
CDR3: CASSVDVTGYGYTF

J: TRBJ1-3
V: TRBV12-3/TRBV12-4
CDR3: CASSLGRRNTIYF

J: TRBJ1-1
V: TRBV5-5
CDR3: CASSMDRDLTNTEAFF

J: TRBJ2-7
V: TRBV20-1
CDR3: CSARDLVYSGYEQYF

J: TRBJ1-2
V: TRBV20-1
CDR3: CSARFYGRGDYGYTF

J: TRBJ2-1
V: TRBV24-1
CDR3: CATSDRYEKQFF

J: TRBJ2-7
V: TRBV29-1
CDR3: CSVEDRVSYEQYF

J: TRBJ2-3
V: TRBV29-1
CDR3: CSVEFGATSTDTQYF